A single T cell receptor beta chain is shown here with its context. The data belong to a study of blood T cell repertoires in COVID-19. About the research overall: There were acute and convalescent COVID-19 samples, and they came from the United States, Italy and Spain. From T cells, B-cell-depleted T cells, or PBMCs came the material, which was cDNA or gDNA.

The CDR3 sequence is 16 residues long. Germline V gives CDR1 MNHEY, CDR2 SMNVEV (reference sequence). V was clipped by 8 bases and J by 9 bases; unmatched bases: 12. In the authors' workflow: Reference gene primers were amplified, and this amplification served to estimate nucleated cell counts. Sequenced by immunoSEQ multiplex PCR; TCRdb stores in-frame clones only, minus some. The V and J calls and the clone size are those of that table, but D and trimming were determined from the DNA. The sample holds roughly 110,000 clones, 85% seen once. The V gene is TRBV27, the J gene TRBJ2-1; 14 bases line up with TRBD2. The sequencing input was peripheral blood. This receptor was obtained from a human donor in a cohort sampled during active COVID-19. This chain's CDR3 is CASSTRGTSGSGEQFF. The CDR3 nucleotides read TGTGCCAGCTCCACCCGAGGGACTAGCGGGAGCGGTGAGCAGTTCTTC.